This T cell receptor (beta chain) was sequenced in a study of cytomegalovirus exposure and HLA in healthy donors. Overall study context: A preliminary data release comprised tens of millions of unique TCRs obtained from HLA-typed donors. Of several hundred genotyped donors, 81% grouped in the Caucasian-associated ancestry cluster.

This clone occurred once. No antigen is known for it. PCR involved 60 Vbeta and 13 Jbeta primers. The repertoire was sequenced with immunoSEQ multiplex PCR; TCRdb's copy has only in-frame clones and lacks some. The table has 110,000 to 150,000 clones, 60% to 80% seen once. V lost 5 bases and J lost 8; bases outside the gene matches: 10. In germline, CDR1 is SGHTA, CDR2 FQGTGA. The CDR3 is made up of 14 amino acids. Study findings and constraints: Most of the CMV-associated TCR beta chains (in a later analysis) appeared to be HLA-restricted.

The material sequenced was PBMCs. This sequence joins TRBV7-3 and TRBJ1-2, with 8 bases lining up with TRBD1. This TCR was recovered from a male donor in good health and CMV-seronegative. CDR3 region: CASSRTGSNQGYTF. The CDR3 coding sequence is TGTGCCAGCAGCCGGACAGGGTCCAATCAAGGCTACACCTTC.